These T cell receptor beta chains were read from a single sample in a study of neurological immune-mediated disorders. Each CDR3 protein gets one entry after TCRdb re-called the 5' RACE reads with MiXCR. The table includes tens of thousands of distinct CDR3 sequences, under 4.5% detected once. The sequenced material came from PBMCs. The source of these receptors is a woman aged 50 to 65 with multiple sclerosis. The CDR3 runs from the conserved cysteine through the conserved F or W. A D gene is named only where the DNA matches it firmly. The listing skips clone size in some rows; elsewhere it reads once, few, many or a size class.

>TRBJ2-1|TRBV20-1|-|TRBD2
TGCAGTCCAACCCCTAGCGGGGGGGCACACTCCTACAATGAGCAGTTCTTC
CSPTPSGGAHSYNEQFF
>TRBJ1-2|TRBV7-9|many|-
TGTGCCAGCAGCCTAGAGAGAGGGCCTAACTATGGCTACACCTTC
CASSLERGPNYGYTF
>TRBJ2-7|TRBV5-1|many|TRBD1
TGCGCCAGCAAGGGACAGAGCTCCTACGAGCAGTACTTC
CASKGQSSYEQYF
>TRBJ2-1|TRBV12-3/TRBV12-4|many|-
TGTGCCAGCACCCCCCGAGCGGAAGAGCAGTTCTTC
CASTPRAEEQFF
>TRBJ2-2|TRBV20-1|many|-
TGCAGTGCTAGAGACTCGCGAGGGGCGAACACCGGGGAGCTGTTTTTT
CSARDSRGANTGELFF
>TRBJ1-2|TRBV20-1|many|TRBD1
TGCAGTGCTAGAGGGACAGGGAGTTATGGCTACACCTTC
CSARGTGSYGYTF
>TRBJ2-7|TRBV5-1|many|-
TGCGCCAGCAGCTTGGAGGGGAGCTCCTACGAGCAGTACTTC
CASSLEGSSYEQYF
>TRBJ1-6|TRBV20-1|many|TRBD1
TGCAGTGCGCCCGGGACAGATAATTCACCCCTCCACTTT
CSAPGTDNSPLHF
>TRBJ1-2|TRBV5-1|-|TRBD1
TGCGCCAGCAGCTCGACCGGGACAGGGGGCTACACCTTC
CASSSTGTGGYTF
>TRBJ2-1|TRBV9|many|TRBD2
TGTGCCAGCAGCGTAGAAGGTAGCGGGGCGTTTACTTACAATGAGCAGTTCTTC
CASSVEGSGAFTYNEQFF
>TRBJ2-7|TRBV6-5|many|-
TGTGCCAGCAGTCACGACAGGTCCTACGAGCAGTACTTC
CASSHDRSYEQYF
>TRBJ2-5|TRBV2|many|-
TGTGCCAGCAGTGAAGAGACCCAGTACTTC
CASSEETQYF
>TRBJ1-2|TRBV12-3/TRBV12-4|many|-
TGTGCCAGCAGGGACAGAAGACCTTATGGCTACACCTTC
CASRDRRPYGYTF
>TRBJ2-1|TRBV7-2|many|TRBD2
TGTGCCAGCAGCGCCGGACTAGCGGGGAGGGATGAGCAGTTCTTC
CASSAGLAGRDEQFF
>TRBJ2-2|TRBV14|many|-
TGTGCCAGCAGCCAAGTCACCGGGGAGCTGTTTTTT
CASSQVTGELFF
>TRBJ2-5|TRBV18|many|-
TGTGCCAGCTCCCAGAACAAACAAGAGACCCAGTACTTC
CASSQNKQETQYF
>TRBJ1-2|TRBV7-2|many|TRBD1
TGTGCCAGCAGCCCCCGGGGACAGGGAACTAACTATGGCTACACCTTC
CASSPRGQGTNYGYTF
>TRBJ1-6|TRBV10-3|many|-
TGTGCCATCAGTGAGTCCTGGGGCATAAAGAATTCACCCCTCCACTTT
CAISESWGIKNSPLHF
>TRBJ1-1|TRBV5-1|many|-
TGCGCCAGCAGCTTGGCTGGACAGTCCAACACTGAAGCTTTCTTT
CASSLAGQSNTEAFF
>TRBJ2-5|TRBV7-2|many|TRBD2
TGTGCCAGCAGCCGCGCGGCTAGCGGGGGCCCACAAGAGACCCAGTACTTC
CASSRAASGGPQETQYF
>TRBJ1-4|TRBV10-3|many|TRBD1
TGTGCCACGACGACCGGGACAGGGGGCGCCTCCCATGAAAAACTGTTTTTT
CATTTGTGGASHEKLFF
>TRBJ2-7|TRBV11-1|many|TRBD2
TGTGCCAGCAGCCGGCCCGTGGTAGCGGGGACCTACGAGCAGTACTTC
CASSRPVVAGTYEQYF
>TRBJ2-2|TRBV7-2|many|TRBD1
TGTGCCAGCAGGGGGGGGACAGGGGTCCGCACCGGGGAGCTGTTTTTT
CASRGGTGVRTGELFF
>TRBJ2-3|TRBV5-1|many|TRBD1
TGCGCCAGCAGCCAGACAGGGCGACGGGAAGATACGCAGTATTTT
CASSQTGRREDTQYF
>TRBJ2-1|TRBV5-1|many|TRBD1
TGCGCCAGCAGCTTGGTTACGGGGACAGGGGGCTACAATGAGCAGTTCTTC
CASSLVTGTGGYNEQFF
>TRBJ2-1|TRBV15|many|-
TGTGCCACCAGCAGGGGGAGGGGGTACGAGCAGTTCTTC
CATSRGRGYEQFF
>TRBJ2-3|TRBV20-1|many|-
TGCAGTGCTAGCCGGGCGGGGGCCACAGATACGCAGTATTTT
CSASRAGATDTQYF
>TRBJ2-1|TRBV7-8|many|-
TGTGCCAGCAGCCGTGACAGGACCGGTGAGCAGTTCTTC
CASSRDRTGEQFF
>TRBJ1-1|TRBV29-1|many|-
TGCAGCGTTGAAGTGAGGAACACTGAAGCTTTCTTT
CSVEVRNTEAFF
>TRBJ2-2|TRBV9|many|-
TGTGCCAGCAGCGTAGAGGGGAACACCGGGGAGCTGTTTTTT
CASSVEGNTGELFF
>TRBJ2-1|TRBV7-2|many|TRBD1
TGTGCCAGCAGCTCCATGAAGGGACAGGGGTTCTTC
CASSSMKGQGFF
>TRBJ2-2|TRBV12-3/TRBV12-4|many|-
TGTGCCAGCGGAACTAGGACCTTAAACACCGGGGAGCTGTTTTTT
CASGTRTLNTGELFF
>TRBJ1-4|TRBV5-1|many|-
TGCGCCAGCAGCTTGGGGGGGCCAACTAATGAAAAACTGTTTTTT
CASSLGGPTNEKLFF
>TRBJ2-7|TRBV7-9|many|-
TGTGCCAGCAGCTTAAGAGCCGAGCAGTACTTC
CASSLRAEQYF
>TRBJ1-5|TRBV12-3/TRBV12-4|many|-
TGTGCCAGCACCATTATTGGGGGGAGAATAAAGCTAAATCAGCCCCAGCATTTT
CASTIIGGRIKLNQPQHF
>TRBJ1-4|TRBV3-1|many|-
TGTGCCAGCAGCCAAGCAGGGGCGGGGAATGAAAAACTGTTTTTT
CASSQAGAGNEKLFF
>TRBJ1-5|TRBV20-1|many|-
TGCAGTGCTAGAGCTACACAGGCCGATCAGCCCCAGCATTTT
CSARATQADQPQHF
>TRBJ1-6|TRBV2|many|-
TGTGCCAGCAGGAGGGCAGTGGGGGGTCACGCGGATTCACCCCTCCACTTT
CASRRAVGGHADSPLHF
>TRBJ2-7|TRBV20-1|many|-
TGCAGTGCTAGATCGGGCTCATTTGGCGAGCAGTACTTC
CSARSGSFGEQYF
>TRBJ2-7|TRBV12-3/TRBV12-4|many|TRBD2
TGTGCCAGCAGCCAAACTAGCGGCGGGCTGTACGAGCAGTACTTC
CASSQTSGGLYEQYF
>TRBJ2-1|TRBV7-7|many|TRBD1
TGTGCTAGCAGCGCCCCAGGGGGATATGAGCAGTTCTTC
CASSAPGGYEQFF
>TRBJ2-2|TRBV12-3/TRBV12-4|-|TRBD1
TGTGCCAGCAGGGACAGGACCACGAACACCGGGGAGCTGTTTTTT
CASRDRTTNTGELFF
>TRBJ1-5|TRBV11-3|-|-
TGTGCCAGCAAATCAGGGATGGGCAATCAGCCCCAGCATTTT
CASKSGMGNQPQHF
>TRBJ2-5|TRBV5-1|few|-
TGCGCCAGCAGCTTTGGGCCGACCCAAGAGACCCAGTACTTC
CASSFGPTQETQYF
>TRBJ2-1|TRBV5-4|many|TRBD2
TGTGCCAGCAGCCACGGGACTAGCGGGGGTAATGAGCAGTTCTTC
CASSHGTSGGNEQFF
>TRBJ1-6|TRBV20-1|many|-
TGCAGTGCCCAAATACTTACAGGGAACAATTCACCCCTCCACTTT
CSAQILTGNNSPLHF
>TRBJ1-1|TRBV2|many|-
TGTGCCAGCAGCCCCGGGGGCACTGAAGCTTTCTTT
CASSPGGTEAFF
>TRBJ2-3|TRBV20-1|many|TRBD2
TGCAGTGACCGCGGGGGGTCGGATACGCAGTATTTT
CSDRGGSDTQYF
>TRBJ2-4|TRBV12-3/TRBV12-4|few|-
TGTGCCAGCAGTACTCTTGGGGCGGGGAAAAACATTCAGTACTTC
CASSTLGAGKNIQYF
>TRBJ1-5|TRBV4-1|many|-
TGCGCCAGCAGCCAAGCTGCTACTAGCAATCAGCCCCAGCATTTT
CASSQAATSNQPQHF
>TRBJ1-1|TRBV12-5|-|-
TGTGCTAGTGGTTTTGGCCGGGTTGGAGAAGCTTTCTTT
CASGFGRVGEAFF
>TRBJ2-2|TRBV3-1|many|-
TGTGCCAGCAGCCAAGGCGGTGGCACCGGGGAGCTGTTTTTT
CASSQGGGTGELFF
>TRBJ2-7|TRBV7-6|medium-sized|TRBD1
TGTGCCAGCAGCTTAGGTGGGGGACAGAGGGAGTACTTC
CASSLGGGQREYF
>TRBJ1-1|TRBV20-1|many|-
TGCAGTGCTACCCGGGGGGGAACTGAAGCTTTCTTT
CSATRGGTEAFF
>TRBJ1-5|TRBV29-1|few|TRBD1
TGCAGCGTTTCTCAGGGGGGTAATCAGCACCAGCATTTT
CSVSQGGNQHQHF